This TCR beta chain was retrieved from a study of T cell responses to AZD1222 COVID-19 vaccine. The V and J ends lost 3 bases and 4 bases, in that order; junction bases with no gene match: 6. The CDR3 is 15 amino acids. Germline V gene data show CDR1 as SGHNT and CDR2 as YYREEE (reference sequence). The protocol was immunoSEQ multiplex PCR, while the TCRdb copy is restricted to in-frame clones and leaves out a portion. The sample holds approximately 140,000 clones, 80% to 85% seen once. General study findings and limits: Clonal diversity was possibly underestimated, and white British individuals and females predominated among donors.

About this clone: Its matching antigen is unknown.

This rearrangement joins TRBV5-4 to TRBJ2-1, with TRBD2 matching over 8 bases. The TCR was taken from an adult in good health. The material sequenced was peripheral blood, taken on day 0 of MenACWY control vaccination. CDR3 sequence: CASSSLAGGYNEQFF. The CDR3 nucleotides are TGTGCCAGCAGCTCTTTGGCGGGGGGATACAATGAGCAGTTCTTC.